This TCR beta chain stems from a study of spatial heterogeneity in lung cancer. Looking at the study overall: Alpha-chain sequences were detected in numbers that were consistently lower than beta-chain sequences.

TCRdb re-derived calls from the 5' RACE reads in MiXCR, one entry per CDR3 protein. The sample has some 100,000 distinct CDR3 sequences, over 8.5% seen once. Regarding time point: sample taken at primary tumor resection. Tumor, nontumor lung or frozen PBMC supplied whole RNA that was sequenced unsorted. Germline CDR1 reads SNHLY; CDR2 reads FYNNEI. V lost 7 bases and J lost 3, with 10 bases in between. The CDR3 length is 12 residues. There are a few counts of this clonotype. The source is a male donor with early-stage non-small cell lung cancer. The input for sequencing was PBMCs, taken at surgery. V gene TRBV2 combines with J gene TRBJ2-7; D is possibly TRBD1 (5 bases). The CDR3, as DNA: TGTGCCAGCATTGGCAGGGACTACGAGCAGTACTTC. Translating gives CASIGRDYEQYF.